This record covers a single TCR beta chain. Its matching antigen is unknown. Clones were sequenced by immunoSEQ multiplex PCR, and TCRdb holds only the in-frame ones, with some missing. This table holds 90,000 or so clones, roughly 93% found once. These data belong to a study of Tregs in tolerant kidney transplant recipients. Study-wide points: Biological reproducibility was not directly addressed, but technical replication error appeared minimal. Donor-specific Treg expansion exceeded global Treg expansion in tolerant patients, suggesting antigen drive.

Related graft donors supplied nonmyeloablative bone marrow transplants, and mixed chimerism was transient. CD4+CD25+CD127- Tregs, CD4+CD25- non-Tregs, CD4 and CD8 cells were sorted. This CDR3 contains 14 residues. Germline CDR1 and CDR2: GTSNPN and SVGIG (reference sequence). The ends were cut back, 4 bases at V and 5 bases at J, with 17 bases in the middle. This receptor was identified in a human patient who received a combined kidney and bone marrow transplant. Some T cells may be provided by the graft donor. The V gene is TRBV30, the J gene TRBJ2-5; D is perhaps TRBD2 (6 bases). The sequences come from CD4+ T cells from blood (PBMCs), collected 12 months after the transplant. Here the CDR3 reads CAWTQLGLRETQYF. In nucleotides, the CDR3 is TGTGCCTGGACGCAACTCGGACTACGGGAGACCCAGTACTTC.